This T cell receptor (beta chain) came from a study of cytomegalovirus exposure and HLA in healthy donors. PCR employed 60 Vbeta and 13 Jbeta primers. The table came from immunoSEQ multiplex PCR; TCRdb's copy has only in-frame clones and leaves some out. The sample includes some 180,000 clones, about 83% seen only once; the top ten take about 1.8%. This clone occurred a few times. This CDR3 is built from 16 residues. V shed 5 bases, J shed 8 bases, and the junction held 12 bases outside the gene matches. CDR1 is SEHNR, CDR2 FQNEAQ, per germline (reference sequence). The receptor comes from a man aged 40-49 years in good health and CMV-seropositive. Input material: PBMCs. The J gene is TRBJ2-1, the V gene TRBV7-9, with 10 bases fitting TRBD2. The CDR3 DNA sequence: TGTGCCAGCAGCGATACTAGCGGGGTGTCGACGGATGAGCAGTTCTTC. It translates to CASSDTSGVSTDEQFF. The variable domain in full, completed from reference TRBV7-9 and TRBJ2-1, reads DTGVSQNPRHKITKRGQNVTFRCDPISEHNRLYWYRQTLGQGPEFLTYFQNEAQLEKSRLLSDRFSAERPKGSFSTLEIQRTEQGDSAMYLCASSDTSGVSTDEQFFGPGTRLTVL.